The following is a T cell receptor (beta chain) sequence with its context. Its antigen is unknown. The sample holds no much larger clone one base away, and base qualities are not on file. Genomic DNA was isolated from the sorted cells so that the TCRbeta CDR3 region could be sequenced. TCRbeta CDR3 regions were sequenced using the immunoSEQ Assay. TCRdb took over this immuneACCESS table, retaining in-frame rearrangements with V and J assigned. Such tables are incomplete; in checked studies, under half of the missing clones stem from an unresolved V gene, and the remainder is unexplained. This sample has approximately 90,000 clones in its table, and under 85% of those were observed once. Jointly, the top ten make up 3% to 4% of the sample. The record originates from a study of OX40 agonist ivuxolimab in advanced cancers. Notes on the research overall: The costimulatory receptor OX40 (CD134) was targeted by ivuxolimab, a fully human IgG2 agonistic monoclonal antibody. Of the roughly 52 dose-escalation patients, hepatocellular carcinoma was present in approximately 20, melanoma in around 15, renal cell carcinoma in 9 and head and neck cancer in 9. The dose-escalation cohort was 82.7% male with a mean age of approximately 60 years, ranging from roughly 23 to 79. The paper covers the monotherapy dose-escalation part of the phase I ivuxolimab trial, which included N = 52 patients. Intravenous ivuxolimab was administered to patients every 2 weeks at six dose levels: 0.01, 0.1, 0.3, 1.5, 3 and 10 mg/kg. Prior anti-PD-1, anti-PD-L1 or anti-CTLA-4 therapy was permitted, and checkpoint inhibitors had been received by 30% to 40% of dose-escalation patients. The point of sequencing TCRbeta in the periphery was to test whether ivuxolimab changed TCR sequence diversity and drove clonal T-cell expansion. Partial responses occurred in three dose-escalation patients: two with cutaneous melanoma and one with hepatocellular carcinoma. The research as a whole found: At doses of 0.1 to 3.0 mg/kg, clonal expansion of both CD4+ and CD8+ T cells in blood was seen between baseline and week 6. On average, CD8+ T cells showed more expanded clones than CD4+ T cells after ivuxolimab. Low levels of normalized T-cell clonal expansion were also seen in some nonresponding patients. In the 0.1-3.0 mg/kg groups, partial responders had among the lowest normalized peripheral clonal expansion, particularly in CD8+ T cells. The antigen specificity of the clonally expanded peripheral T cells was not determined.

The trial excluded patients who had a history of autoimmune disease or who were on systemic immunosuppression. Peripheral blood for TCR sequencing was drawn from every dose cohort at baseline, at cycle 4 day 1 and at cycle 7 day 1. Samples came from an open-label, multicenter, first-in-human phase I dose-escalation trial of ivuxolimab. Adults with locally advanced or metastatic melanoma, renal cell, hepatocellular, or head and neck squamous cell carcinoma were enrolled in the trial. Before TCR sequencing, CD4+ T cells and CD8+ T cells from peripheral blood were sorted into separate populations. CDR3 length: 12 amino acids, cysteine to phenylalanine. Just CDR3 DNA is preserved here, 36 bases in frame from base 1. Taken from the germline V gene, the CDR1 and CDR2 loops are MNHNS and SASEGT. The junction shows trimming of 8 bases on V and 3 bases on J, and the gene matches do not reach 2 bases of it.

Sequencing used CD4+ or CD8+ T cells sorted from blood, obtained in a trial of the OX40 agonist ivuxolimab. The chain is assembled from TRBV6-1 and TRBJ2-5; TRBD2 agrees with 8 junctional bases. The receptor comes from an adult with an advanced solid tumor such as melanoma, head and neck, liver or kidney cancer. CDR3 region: CASGAGEETQYF. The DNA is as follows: TGTGCCAGCGGAGCGGGAGAAGAGACCCAGTACTTC.